This TCR beta chain was obtained from a study of T cell changes during pregnancy in multiple sclerosis. Per germline, CDR1 SGHDT and CDR2 YYEEEE. This CDR3 is 15 amino acids long. V lost 3 bases to trimming and J lost 4 bases; unmatched junction nucleotides: 3. Sequenced by immunoSEQ multiplex PCR; TCRdb stores in-frame clones only, minus some. The data show tens of thousands of clones, with 88% seen just once and just over 0.55% held by the top ten. Material: CD4+ T cells from peripheral blood mononuclear cells, obtained in the first trimester of pregnancy. V gene TRBV5-6 combines with J gene TRBJ2-7; 14 bases fit TRBD2. This clonotype was obtained from a female donor with multiple sclerosis, enrolled in a pregnancy study. CDR3 sequence: CASSWGLAGDYEQYF. DNA of the CDR3: TGTGCCAGCAGCTGGGGACTAGCGGGGGATTACGAGCAGTACTTC.